This TCR beta chain was observed in a study of PD-1 blockade in mismatch repair-deficient tumors. In the study overall: Patients had around 12 mismatch repair-deficient cancer types, all previously treated and progressing.

TCRdb's table, derived via immunoSEQ multiplex PCR, lists solely in-frame clones and lacks some. The sample holds about 110,000 clones, about 83% seen once. Every patient had mismatch repair deficiency by PCR or immunohistochemistry. With 0 bases clipped from V and 3 bases from J, the junction kept 2 bases outside the gene matches. The CDR3 covers 14 residues. The germline V gene encodes CDR1 SGHKS and CDR2 YYEKEE (reference sequence). The source was peripheral blood, collected roughly 60 weeks after starting pembrolizumab. The rearrangement links TRBV5-5 to TRBJ2-7, with TRBD1 matching 8 bases. The receptor's source is an adult with mismatch repair-deficient cancer. The CDR3 sequence: CASSLVGQVYEQYF. CDR3 nucleotide sequence: TGTGCCAGCAGCTTGGTGGGACAGGTCTACGAGCAGTACTTC.